This TCR beta chain originates from a study of T cells after yellow fever vaccination. Whole-study results and caveats: The study re-detected most primary-vaccination clones after the booster (roughly 96% CD4, roughly 88% CD8).

TCRdb fed the 5' RACE reads into MiXCR, producing one record per CDR3 protein. Here the sample spans approximately 70,000 distinct CDR3 sequences, over 6.5% being singletons. CDR3 length: 15 residues. Trimming left V 1 base short and J 0 bases short, with 8 bases between. CDR1 is SGHTA, CDR2 FQGNSA, per germline. This clonotype was observed many times. Its antigen is undetermined. This sample comprised CD8+ T cells sorted from PBMCs, obtained more than 35 days after the first yellow fever vaccination. This TCR was sampled from a man between 18 and 35 years old who received the YFV17D yellow fever vaccine. J is TRBJ2-3 and V is TRBV7-2; D is undetermined. DNA of the CDR3: TGTGCCAGCAGCTTAGAGGGCCGTAGCACAGATACGCAGTATTTT. Protein sequence: CASSLEGRSTDTQYF.